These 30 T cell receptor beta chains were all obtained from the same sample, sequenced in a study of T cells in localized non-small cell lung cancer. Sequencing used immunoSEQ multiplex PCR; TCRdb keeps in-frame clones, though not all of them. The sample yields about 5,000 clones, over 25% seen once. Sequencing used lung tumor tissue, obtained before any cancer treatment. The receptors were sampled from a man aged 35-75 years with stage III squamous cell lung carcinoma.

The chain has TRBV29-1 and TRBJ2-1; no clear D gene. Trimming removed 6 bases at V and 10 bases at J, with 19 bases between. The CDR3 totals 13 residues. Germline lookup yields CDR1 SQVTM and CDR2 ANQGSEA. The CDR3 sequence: CSVESNRFVEQFF. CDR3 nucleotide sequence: TGCAGCGTCGAGTCAAACCGCTTTGTGGAGCAGTTCTTC.

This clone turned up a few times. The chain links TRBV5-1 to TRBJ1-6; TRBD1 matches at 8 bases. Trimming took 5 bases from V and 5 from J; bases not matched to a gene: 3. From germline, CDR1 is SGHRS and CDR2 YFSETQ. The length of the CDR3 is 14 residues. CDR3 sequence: CASRSDRDNSPLHF. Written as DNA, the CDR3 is TGCGCCAGCAGATCGGACAGGGATAATTCACCCCTCCACTTT.

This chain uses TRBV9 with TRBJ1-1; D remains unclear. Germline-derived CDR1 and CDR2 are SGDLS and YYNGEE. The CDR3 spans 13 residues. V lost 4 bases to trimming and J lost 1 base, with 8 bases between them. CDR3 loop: CASSTSPNTEAFF. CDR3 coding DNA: TGTGCCAGCAGCACAAGTCCGAACACTGAAGCTTTCTTT.

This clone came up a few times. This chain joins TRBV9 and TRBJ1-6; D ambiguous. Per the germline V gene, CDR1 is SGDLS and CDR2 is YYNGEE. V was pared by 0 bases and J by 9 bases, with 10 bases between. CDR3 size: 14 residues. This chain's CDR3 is CASSVGAGGSPLHF. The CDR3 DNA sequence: TGTGCCAGCAGCGTAGGGGCAGGTGGTTCACCCCTCCACTTT.

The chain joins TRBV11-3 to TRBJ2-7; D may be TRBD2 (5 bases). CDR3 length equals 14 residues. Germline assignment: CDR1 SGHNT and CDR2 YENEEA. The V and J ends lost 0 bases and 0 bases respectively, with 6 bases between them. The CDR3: CASSLDGGSYEQYF. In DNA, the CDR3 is TGTGCCAGCAGCTTAGATGGAGGCTCCTACGAGCAGTACTTC.

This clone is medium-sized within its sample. CDR3 sequence: CASSDQVMDQPQHF. CDR3 DNA: TGTGCCAGCAGTGATCAGGTGATGGATCAGCCCCAGCATTTT. The chain links TRBV9 to TRBJ1-5; D is undetermined. From germline, CDR1 is SGDLS and CDR2 YYNGEE. The germline V and J ends were trimmed by 5 bases and 5 bases, with 14 bases remaining between them. The CDR3 spans 14 residues.

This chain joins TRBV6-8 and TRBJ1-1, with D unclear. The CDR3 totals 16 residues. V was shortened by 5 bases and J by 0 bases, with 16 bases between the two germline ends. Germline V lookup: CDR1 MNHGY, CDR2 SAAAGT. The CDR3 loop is CASSPRPSGLNTEAFF. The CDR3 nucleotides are TGTGCCAGCAGTCCCCGCCCCTCTGGCCTGAACACTGAAGCTTTCTTT.

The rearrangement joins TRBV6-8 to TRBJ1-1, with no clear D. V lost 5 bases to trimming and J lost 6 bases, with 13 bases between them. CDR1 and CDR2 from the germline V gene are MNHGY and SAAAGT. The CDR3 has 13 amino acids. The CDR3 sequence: CASSTRRESEAFF. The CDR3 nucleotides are TGTGCCAGCAGTACGAGACGGGAGTCTGAAGCTTTCTTT.

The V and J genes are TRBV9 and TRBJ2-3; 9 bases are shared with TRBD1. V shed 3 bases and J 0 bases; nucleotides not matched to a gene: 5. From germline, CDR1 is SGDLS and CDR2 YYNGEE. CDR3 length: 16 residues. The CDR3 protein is CASSGGTGLSTDTQYF. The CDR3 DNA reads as TGTGCCAGCAGCGGAGGGACAGGGCTTAGCACAGATACGCAGTATTTT. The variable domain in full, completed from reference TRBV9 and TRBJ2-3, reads DSGVTQTPKHLITATGQRVTLRCSPRSGDLSVYWYQQSLDQGLQFLIQYYNGEERAKGNILERFSAQQFPDLHSELNLSSLELGDSALYFCASSGGTGLSTDTQYFGPGTRLTVL.

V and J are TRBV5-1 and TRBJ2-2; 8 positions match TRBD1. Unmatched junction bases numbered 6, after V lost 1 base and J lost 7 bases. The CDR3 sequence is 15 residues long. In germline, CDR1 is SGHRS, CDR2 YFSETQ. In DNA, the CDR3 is TGCGCCAGCAGCTTGCAGGGGGCTGCGGGCGGGGAGCTGTTTTTT. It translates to CASSLQGAAGGELFF.

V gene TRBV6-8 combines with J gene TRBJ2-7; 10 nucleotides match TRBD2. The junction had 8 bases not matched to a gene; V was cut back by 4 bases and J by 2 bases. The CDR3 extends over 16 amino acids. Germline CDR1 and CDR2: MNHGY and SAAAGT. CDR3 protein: CASSSSGGETPYEQYF. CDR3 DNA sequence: TGTGCCAGCAGTTCAAGCGGGGGGGAGACTCCCTACGAGCAGTACTTC.

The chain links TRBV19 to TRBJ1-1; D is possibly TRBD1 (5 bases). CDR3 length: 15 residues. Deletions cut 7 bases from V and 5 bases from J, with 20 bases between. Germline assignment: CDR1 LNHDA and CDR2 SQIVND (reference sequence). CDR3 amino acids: CASTTRTGGKTEAFF. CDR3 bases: TGTGCCAGTACCACTCGAACGGGGGGGAAGACTGAAGCTTTCTTT. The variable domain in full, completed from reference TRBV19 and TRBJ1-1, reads DGGITQSPKYLFRKEGQNVTLSCEQNLNHDAMYWYRQDPGQGLRLIYYSQIVNDFQKGDIAEGYSVSREKKESFPLTVTSAQKNPTAFYLCASTTRTGGKTEAFFGQGTRLTVV.

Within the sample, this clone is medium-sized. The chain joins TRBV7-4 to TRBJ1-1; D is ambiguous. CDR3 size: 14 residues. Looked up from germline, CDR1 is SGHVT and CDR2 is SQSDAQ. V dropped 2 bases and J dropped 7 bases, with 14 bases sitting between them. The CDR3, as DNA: TGTGCCAGCAGCTTAAGCCCGCAGAGCTTTGAAGCTTTCTTT. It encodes CASSLSPQSFEAFF.

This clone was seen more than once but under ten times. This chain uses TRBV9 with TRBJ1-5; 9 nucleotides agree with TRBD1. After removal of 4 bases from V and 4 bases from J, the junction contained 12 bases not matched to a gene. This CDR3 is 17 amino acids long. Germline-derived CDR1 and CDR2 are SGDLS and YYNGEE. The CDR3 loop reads CASSTQGALGGNQPQHF. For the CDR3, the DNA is TGTGCCAGCAGCACACAGGGGGCGCTTGGTGGAAATCAGCCCCAGCATTTT.

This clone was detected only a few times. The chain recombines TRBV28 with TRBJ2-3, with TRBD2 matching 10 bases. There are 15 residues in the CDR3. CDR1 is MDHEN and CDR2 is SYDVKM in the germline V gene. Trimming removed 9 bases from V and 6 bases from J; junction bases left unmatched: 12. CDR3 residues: CASRGASGGRDTQYF. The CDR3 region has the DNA TGTGCCAGTAGAGGGGCTAGCGGGGGTAGGGATACGCAGTATTTT.

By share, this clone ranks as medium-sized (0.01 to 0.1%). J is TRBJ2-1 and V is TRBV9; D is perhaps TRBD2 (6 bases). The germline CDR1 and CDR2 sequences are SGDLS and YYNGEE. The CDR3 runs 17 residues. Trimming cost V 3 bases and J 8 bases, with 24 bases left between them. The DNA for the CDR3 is TGTGCCAGCAGCGCATGGACCCGGGACTCCCTAGGGGATGAGCAGTTCTTC. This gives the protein CASSAWTRDSLGDEQFF. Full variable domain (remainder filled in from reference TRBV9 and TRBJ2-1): DSGVTQTPKHLITATGQRVTLRCSPRSGDLSVYWYQQSLDQGLQFLIQYYNGEERAKGNILERFSAQQFPDLHSELNLSSLELGDSALYFCASSAWTRDSLGDEQFFGPGTRLTVL.

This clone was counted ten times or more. The CDR3 protein is CASLGQGNSPLHF. In DNA, the CDR3 is TGTGCCAGCCTCGGACAGGGAAATTCACCCCTCCACTTT. The J gene is TRBJ1-6, the V gene TRBV9; 8 nucleotides agree with TRBD1. With V trimmed by 7 bases and J by 7 bases, 4 bases remained unmatched. This CDR3 has 13 residues. The germline V gene encodes CDR1 SGDLS and CDR2 YYNGEE.

The CDR3 DNA follows: TGTGCCAGCTCACCACGCCAGCGGGGGCTCGCCGGGGAGCTGTTTTTT. Protein product: CASSPRQRGLAGELFF. This sequence joins TRBV18 and TRBJ2-2; 8 nucleotides align to TRBD2. Germline values: CDR1 KGHSH, CDR2 LQKENI. The CDR3 is 16 residues long. V shed 1 base, J shed 6 bases, and the junction held 7 bases outside the gene matches.

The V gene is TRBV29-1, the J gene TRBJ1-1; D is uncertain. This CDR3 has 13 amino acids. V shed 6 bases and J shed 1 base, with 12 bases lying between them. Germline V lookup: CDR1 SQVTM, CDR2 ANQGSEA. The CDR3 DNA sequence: TGCAGCGTCTCATGGAACGAGAACACTGAAGCTTTCTTT. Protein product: CSVSWNENTEAFF.

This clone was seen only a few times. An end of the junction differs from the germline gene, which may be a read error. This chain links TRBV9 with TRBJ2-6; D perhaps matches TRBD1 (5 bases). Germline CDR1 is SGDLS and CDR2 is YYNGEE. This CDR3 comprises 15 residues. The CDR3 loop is CASSERSSGANVLTF. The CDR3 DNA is TGTGCCAGCAGTGAACGTTCCTCTGGGGCCAATGTCCTGACTTTC.

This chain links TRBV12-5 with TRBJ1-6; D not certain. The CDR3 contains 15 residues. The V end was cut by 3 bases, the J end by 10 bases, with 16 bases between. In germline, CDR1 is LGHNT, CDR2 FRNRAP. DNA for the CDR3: TGTGCTAGTGGTTTCGCGGTGGGCGTTGGGTCACCCCTCCACTTT. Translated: CASGFAVGVGSPLHF.

The CDR3 DNA follows: TGTGCCAGCAGTCCCCGGGACAGAGCAAATGAAAAACTGTTTTTT. Translation: CASSPRDRANEKLFF. This rearrangement joins TRBV6-8 to TRBJ1-4; 7 positions match TRBD1. The CDR3 length is 15 residues. The germline V gene has CDR1 MNHGY and CDR2 SAAAGT. Losses at the gene ends were 5 bases for V and 5 bases for J; bases not matched to a gene: 8.

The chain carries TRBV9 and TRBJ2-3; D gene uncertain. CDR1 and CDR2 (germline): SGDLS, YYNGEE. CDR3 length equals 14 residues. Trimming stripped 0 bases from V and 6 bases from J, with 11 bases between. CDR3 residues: CASSVGSGPDTQYF. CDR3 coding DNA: TGTGCCAGCAGCGTAGGGTCGGGTCCCGATACGCAGTATTTT.

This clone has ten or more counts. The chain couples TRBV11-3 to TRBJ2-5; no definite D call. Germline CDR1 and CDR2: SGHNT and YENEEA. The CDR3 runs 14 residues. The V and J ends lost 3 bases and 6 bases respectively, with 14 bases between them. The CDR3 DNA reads TGTGCCAGCAGCTTGGCCGGGCCTGTTCAGACCCAGTACTTC. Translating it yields CASSLAGPVQTQYF. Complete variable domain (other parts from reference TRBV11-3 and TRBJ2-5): EAGVVQSPRYKIIEKKQPVAFWCNPISGHNTLYWYLQNLGQGPELLIRYENEEAVDDSQLPKDRFSAERLKGVDSTLKIQPAELGDSAVYLCASSLAGPVQTQYFGPGTRLLVL.

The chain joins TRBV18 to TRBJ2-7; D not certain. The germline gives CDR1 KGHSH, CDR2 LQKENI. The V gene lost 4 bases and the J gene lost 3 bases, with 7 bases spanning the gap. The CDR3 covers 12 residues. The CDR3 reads CASSLERYEQYF. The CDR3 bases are TGTGCCAGCTCACTAGAGCGCTACGAGCAGTACTTC. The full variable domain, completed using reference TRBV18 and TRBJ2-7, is NAGVMQNPRHLVRRRGQEARLRCSPMKGHSHVYWYRQLPEEGLKFMVYLQKENIIDESGMPKERFSAEFPKEGPSILRIQQVVRGDSAAYFCASSLERYEQYFGPGTRLTVT.

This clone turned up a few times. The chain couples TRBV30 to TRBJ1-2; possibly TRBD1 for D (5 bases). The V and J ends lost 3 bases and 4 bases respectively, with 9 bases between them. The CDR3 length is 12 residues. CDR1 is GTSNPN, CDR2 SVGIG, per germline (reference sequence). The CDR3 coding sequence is TGTGCCTGGAGCCGAGGGGTCTATGGCTACACCTTC. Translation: CAWSRGVYGYTF.

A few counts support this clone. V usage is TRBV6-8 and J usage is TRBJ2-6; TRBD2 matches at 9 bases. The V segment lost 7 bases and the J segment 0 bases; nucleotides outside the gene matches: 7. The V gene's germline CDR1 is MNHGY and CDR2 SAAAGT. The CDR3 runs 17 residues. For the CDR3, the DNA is TGTGCCAGCATTAAGCGGGGGGTAAGCTCTGGGGCCAACGTCCTGACTTTC. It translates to CASIKRGVSSGANVLTF.

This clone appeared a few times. CDR3 amino acids: CASRDPGGSLSSYNEQFF. As DNA, the CDR3 is TGTGCCAGCAGGGATCCCGGTGGGAGCCTTAGCTCCTACAATGAGCAGTTCTTC. The chain has TRBV9 and TRBJ2-1, with D maybe TRBD2 (5 bases). This CDR3 has 18 amino acids. Germline loops: CDR1 SGDLS, CDR2 YYNGEE. V was shortened by 5 bases and J by 0 bases, with 21 bases between the two germline ends.

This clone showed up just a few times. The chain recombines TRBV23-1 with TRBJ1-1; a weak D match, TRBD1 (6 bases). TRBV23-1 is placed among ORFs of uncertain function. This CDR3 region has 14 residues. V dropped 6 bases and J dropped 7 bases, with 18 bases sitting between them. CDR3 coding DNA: TGCGCCAGCAGCCAAGGAGGGGGTAACGATGAAGCTTTCTTT. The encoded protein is CASSQGGGNDEAFF.

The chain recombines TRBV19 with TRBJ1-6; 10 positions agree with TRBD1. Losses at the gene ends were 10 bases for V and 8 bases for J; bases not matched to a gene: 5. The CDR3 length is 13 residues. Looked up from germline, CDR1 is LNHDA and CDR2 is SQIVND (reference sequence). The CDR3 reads CATSGTGDSPLHF. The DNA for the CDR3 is TGTGCCACGTCCGGGACAGGGGATTCACCCCTCCACTTT.